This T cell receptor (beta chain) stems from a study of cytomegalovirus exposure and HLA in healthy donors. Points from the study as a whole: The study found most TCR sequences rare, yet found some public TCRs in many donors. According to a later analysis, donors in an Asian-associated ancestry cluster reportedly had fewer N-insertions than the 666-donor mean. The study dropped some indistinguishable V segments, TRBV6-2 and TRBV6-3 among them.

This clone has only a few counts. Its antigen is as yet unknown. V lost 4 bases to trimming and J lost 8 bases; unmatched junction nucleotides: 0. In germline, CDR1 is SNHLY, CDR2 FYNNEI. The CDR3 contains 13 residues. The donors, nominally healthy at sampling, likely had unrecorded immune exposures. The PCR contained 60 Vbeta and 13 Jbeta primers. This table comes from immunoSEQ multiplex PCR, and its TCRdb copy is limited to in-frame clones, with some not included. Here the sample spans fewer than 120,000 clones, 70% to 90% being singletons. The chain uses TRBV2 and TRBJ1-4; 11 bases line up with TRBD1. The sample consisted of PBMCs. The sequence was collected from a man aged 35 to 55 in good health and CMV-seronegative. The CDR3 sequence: CASSGDRGEKLFF. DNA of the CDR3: TGTGCCAGCAGTGGGGACAGGGGGGAAAAACTGTTTTTT.